This TCR beta chain was sequenced for a study of regulatory T cells in long-lasting Graves disease. CDR3-region Arm-PCR and iRepertoire HTBI primers produced the TCR beta libraries. Each CDR3 protein is one row after TCRdb ran MiXCR on the multiplex PCR reads. The sample contains about 540,000 distinct CDR3 sequences, roughly 14% of which appear only once. Stated time point: newly diagnosed GD, antithyroid drugs for less than 3 months. RNA from PBMCs was the source of the TCR library. This CDR3 region has 18 residues. Per the germline V gene, CDR1 is MNHEY and CDR2 is SMNVEV (reference sequence). Regarding this clonotype: This may come from a read error, since a much larger clone is one base off.

The sample was also linked to a second study, of T cells in Graves' hyperthyroidism and ophthalmopathy. That work contributes: Criteria for exclusion of patients were uncontrolled infection, other autoimmune disease, pregnancy or lactation. During a first-round RT-PCR of the TCR CDR3, the HTBI primer set was used.

This TCR came from a man aged 25-40 years with Graves disease. The sample was peripheral blood mononuclear cells (PBMCs), taken at new diagnosis, from a patient treated with antithyroid drugs. The chain is built from TRBV27 and TRBJ1-1, with D tentatively TRBD1 (5 bases). The CDR3 DNA reads TGTGCCAGCAGTTACTGGTCCCCAGGGAACTCTGCGAACACTGAAGCTCTCTTT. Amino acids: CASSYWSPGNSANTEALF.